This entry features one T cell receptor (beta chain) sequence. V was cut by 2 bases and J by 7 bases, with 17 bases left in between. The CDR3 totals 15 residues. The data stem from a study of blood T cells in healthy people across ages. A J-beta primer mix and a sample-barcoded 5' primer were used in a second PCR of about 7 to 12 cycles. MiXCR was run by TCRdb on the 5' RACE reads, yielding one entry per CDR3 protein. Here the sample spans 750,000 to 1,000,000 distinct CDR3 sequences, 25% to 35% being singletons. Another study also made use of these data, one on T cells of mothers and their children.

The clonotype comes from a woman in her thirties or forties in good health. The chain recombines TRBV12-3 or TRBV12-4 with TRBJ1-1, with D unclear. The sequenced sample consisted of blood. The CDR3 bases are TGTGCCAGCAGTTTATCCCCCAGCGGGAGAATTGAAGCTTTCTTT. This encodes CASSLSPSGRIEAFF.